This T cell receptor (beta chain) was identified during a study of beta chain features in type 1 diabetes. Study background: On cell yields, gender and age, patients and healthy donors were similar.

The study reverse transcribed the entire isolated RNA, so it sequenced expressed TCRB transcripts. The average output of naive, central memory and regulatory T cell samples was about 3.57 million reads. The table came from immunoSEQ multiplex PCR; TCRdb's copy has only in-frame clones and leaves some out. Of 390,000 or so clones detected, 11% to 15% appear once; the ten largest clones hold approximately 0.035%. This clonotype was sampled from a man aged 25 to 45 in good health. Sequencing input: naive CD4+ T cells from blood.

The CDR3 protein is CASSRGAGETQYF. CDR3 nucleotide sequence: TGTGCCAGCAGCCGCGGGGCCGGGGAGACCCAGTACTTC. V usage is TRBV11-2 and J usage is TRBJ2-5, with a weak D call TRBD2 (6 bases). The CDR3 has 13 residues. CDR1 is SGHAT, CDR2 FQNNGV, per germline. V was trimmed by 5 bases and J by 5 bases, leaving 12 bases between them.